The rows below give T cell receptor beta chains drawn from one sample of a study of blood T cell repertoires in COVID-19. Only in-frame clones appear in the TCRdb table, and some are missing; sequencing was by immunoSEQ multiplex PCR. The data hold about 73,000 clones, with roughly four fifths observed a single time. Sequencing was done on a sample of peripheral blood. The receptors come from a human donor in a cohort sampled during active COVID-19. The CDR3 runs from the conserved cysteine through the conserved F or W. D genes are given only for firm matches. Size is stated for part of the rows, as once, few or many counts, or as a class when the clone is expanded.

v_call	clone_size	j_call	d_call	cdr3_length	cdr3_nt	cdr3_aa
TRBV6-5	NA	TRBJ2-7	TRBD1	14	TGTGCCAGCAACGACAGGGCTAGGGCCTACGAGCAGTACTTC	CASNDRARAYEQYF
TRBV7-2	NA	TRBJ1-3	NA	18	TGTGCCAGCAGCTTAAAGGGGACCACAGGGCTCTCTGGAAACACCATATATTTT	CASSLKGTTGLSGNTIYF
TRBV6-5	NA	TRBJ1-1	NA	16	TGTGCCAGCAGTTACTGGCAGGGAGGCTGGGGCACTGAAGCTTTCTTT	CASSYWQGGWGTEAFF
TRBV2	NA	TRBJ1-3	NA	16	TGTGCCAGCAGTGCGGGACTGGGAAGCTCTGGAAACACCATATATTTT	CASSAGLGSSGNTIYF
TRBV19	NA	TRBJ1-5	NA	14	TGTGCCATATCCAGCGGACCCAGCAATCAGCCCCAGCATTTT	CAISSGPSNQPQHF
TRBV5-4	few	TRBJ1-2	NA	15	TGTGCCAGCAGCTTTGGGGGCCGAAGCTCCTATGGCTACACCTTC	CASSFGGRSSYGYTF
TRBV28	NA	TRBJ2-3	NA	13	TGTGCCAGCACCCCAACACCGGGGAATACGCAGTATTTT	CASTPTPGNTQYF
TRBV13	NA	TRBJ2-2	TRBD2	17	TGTGCCAGCAGCTTAGGCGGGATCCTAGCGGGCACCGGGGAGCTGTTTTTT	CASSLGGILAGTGELFF
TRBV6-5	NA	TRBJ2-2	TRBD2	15	TGTGCCAGCAGTCAGAGCGGGGGGAACACCGGGGAGCTGTTTTTT	CASSQSGGNTGELFF
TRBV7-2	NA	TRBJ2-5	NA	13	TGTGCCAGCAGCCAGCCCCCGGGAGAGACCCAGTACTTC	CASSQPPGETQYF
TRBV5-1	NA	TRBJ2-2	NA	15	TGCGCCAGCAGCTTGCGAGAGAGGAACACCGGGGAGCTGTTTTTT	CASSLRERNTGELFF
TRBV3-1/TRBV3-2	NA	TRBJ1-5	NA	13	TGTGCCAGCAGTCCAGGGGACAATCAGCCCCAGCATTTT	CASSPGDNQPQHF
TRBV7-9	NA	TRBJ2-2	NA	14	TGTGCCAGCAGCTTAACGGGGGACACCGGGGAGCTGTTTTTT	CASSLTGDTGELFF
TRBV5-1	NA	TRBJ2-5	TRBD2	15	TGCGCCAGCAGCTTGTTTGGCGGGGGTCGTGAGACCCAGTACTTC	CASSLFGGGRETQYF
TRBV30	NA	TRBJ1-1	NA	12	TGTGCCTGGAGTCGGTTGAACACTGAAGCTTTCTTT	CAWSRLNTEAFF
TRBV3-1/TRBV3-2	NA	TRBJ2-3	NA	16	TGTGCCAGCAGCCGGGGACCTTGGGGGGTTGGGGATACGCAGTATTTT	CASSRGPWGVGDTQYF
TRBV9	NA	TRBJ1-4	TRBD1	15	TGTGCCAGCAGCAAAGAGACAGGGCGGGATGAAAAACTGTTTTTT	CASSKETGRDEKLFF
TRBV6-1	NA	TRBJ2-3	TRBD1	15	TGTGCCAGCAGTGAAGGGGGACAGGGGGCAGATACGCAGTATTTT	CASSEGGQGADTQYF
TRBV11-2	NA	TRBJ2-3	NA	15	TGTGCCAGCAGCTCCTATGCGGGGCTCACAGATACGCAGTATTTT	CASSSYAGLTDTQYF
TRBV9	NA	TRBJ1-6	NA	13	TGTGCCAGCAGCGTAGATTCCCGTTCACCCCTCCACTTT	CASSVDSRSPLHF